This passage covers 24 T cell receptor beta chains from one sample sequenced in a study of OX40 agonist ivuxolimab in advanced cancers. Measured with immunoSEQ multiplex PCR; TCRdb has only the in-frame clones, and not every one. This sample has approximately 100,000 clones, with over 85% found just once. The specimen was CD4+ or CD8+ T cells sorted from blood, collected in a trial of the OX40 agonist ivuxolimab. Source of these receptors: an adult with an advanced solid tumor such as melanoma, head and neck, liver or kidney cancer.

This chain uses TRBV6-5 with TRBJ1-4; D is ambiguous. This CDR3 region has 12 residues. The V gene's germline CDR1 is MNHEY and CDR2 SVGAGI. V gave up 4 bases and J gave up 4 bases, with 4 bases separating them. The CDR3 reads CASSWRNEKLFF. CDR3 bases: TGTGCCAGCAGTTGGCGTAATGAAAAACTGTTTTTT.

This clone was recorded only once. The rearrangement joins TRBV5-1 to TRBJ2-5; TRBD2 aligns across 8 bases. This CDR3 has 15 amino acids. The germline CDR1 and CDR2 sequences are SGHRS and YFSETQ. After removal of 0 bases from V and 7 bases from J, the junction contained 8 bases not matched to a gene. CDR3 bases: TGCGCCAGCAGCTTGGAGCCGACTAGCGAAGGGACCCAGTACTTC. This sequence encodes CASSLEPTSEGTQYF.

The chain uses TRBV4-3 and TRBJ1-1; D is undetermined. The germline V gene has CDR1 LGHNA and CDR2 YSLEER. This CDR3 comprises 14 residues. V gave up 0 bases and J gave up 3 bases, with 8 bases separating them. The CDR3: CASSQESGYTEAFF. DNA for the CDR3: TGCGCCAGCAGCCAAGAGAGCGGCTACACTGAAGCTTTCTTT.

The V gene is TRBV4-3, the J gene TRBJ2-3; 15 bases are shared with TRBD2. The J segment lost 3 bases and the V segment lost 0 bases, leaving 10 bases of the junction unmatched. Per germline, CDR1 LGHNA and CDR2 YSLEER. CDR3 size: 20 residues. CDR3 sequence reads: CASSQDQRTSGGAWTDTQYF. The CDR3 nucleotides are TGCGCCAGCAGCCAAGATCAACGGACTAGCGGGGGGGCTTGGACAGATACGCAGTATTTT.

This clone was seen a single time. This rearrangement joins TRBV6-6 to TRBJ2-2; TRBD1 agrees at 9 bases. The CDR3 sequence is 14 residues long. Trimming at V came to 7 bases and at J to 3 bases, leaving 3 bases not matched to a gene. Germline V gene sequence: CDR1 MNHNY, CDR2 SVGAGI (reference sequence). The CDR3 nucleotides are TGTGCCAGCAAGGACAGGGGCGACACCGGGGAGCTGTTTTTT. Encoded protein: CASKDRGDTGELFF.

The table lists this clone with a count of one. V gene TRBV20-1 combines with J gene TRBJ2-5; D might be TRBD2 (6 bases). Germline CDR1 is DFQATT and CDR2 is SNEGSKA (reference sequence). The CDR3 covers 11 residues. The CDR3 loop is CSIADQETQYF. The CDR3, as DNA: TGCTCGATAGCGGACCAAGAGACCCAGTACTTC.

This CDR3 reads CASSFQGAGSGANVLTF. The CDR3 DNA follows: TGTGCCAGCAGCTTCCAGGGAGCTGGCTCTGGGGCCAACGTCCTGACTTTC. The chain has TRBV7-2 and TRBJ2-6; D is perhaps TRBD1 or TRBD2 (5 bases each). This CDR3 spans 17 amino acids. V was trimmed by 3 bases and J by 0 bases, leaving 12 bases between them. CDR1 is SGHTA and CDR2 is FQGNSA in the germline V gene.

This chain joins TRBV27 and TRBJ2-2; 9 bases map to TRBD2. V lost 7 bases to trimming and J lost 1 base; unmatched junction nucleotides: 4. Looked up from germline, CDR1 is MNHEY and CDR2 is SMNVEV (reference sequence). This CDR3 spans 15 amino acids. The CDR3 DNA reads as TGTGCCAGCAATCTAGCGGGGAGGAACACCGGGGAGCTGTTTTTT. Translating gives CASNLAGRNTGELFF.

The chain has TRBV5-6 and TRBJ2-7, with no clear D. Germline V gene sequence: CDR1 SGHDT, CDR2 YYEEEE. The CDR3 has 15 amino acids. V dropped 4 bases and J dropped 5 bases, with 19 bases sitting between them. CDR3 loop: CASSPVQGRRNEQYF. CDR3 DNA sequence: TGTGCCAGCAGCCCTGTCCAAGGGCGCCGGAACGAGCAGTACTTC. Supplemented by reference TRBV5-6 and TRBJ2-7, the full variable domain reads DAGVTQSPTHLIKTRGQQVTLRCSPKSGHDTVSWYQQALGQGPQFIFQYYEEEERQRGNFPDRFSGHQFPNYSSELNVNALLLGDSALYLCASSPVQGRRNEQYFGPGTRLTVT.

The rearrangement links TRBV9 to TRBJ2-1; 10 bases agree with TRBD2. The CDR3 covers 14 residues. V shed 1 base and J 8 bases; nucleotides not matched to a gene: 3. CDR1 and CDR2 from the germline V gene are SGDLS and YYNGEE. CDR3 sequence reads: CASSVRAGGHEQFF. The CDR3 DNA reads as TGTGCCAGCAGCGTACGAGCGGGGGGGCATGAGCAGTTCTTC.

V is TRBV7-2 and J is TRBJ1-4, with no clear D. This CDR3 has 15 amino acids. V was trimmed by 2 bases and J by 0 bases, leaving 7 bases between them. Germline CDR1 SGHTA, CDR2 FQGNSA. CDR3: CASSLYSATNEKLFF. CDR3 DNA: TGTGCCAGCAGCTTATACAGTGCAACTAATGAAAAACTGTTTTTT. Drawing the rest from reference TRBV7-2 and TRBJ1-4, the complete variable domain is GAGVSQSPSNKVTEKGKDVELRCDPISGHTALYWYRQSLGQGLEFLIYFQGNSAPDKSGLPSDRFSAERTGGSVSTLTIQRTQQEDSAVYLCASSLYSATNEKLFFGSGTQLSVL.

The rearrangement links TRBV5-1 to TRBJ2-7; TRBD1 is a possible D gene (6 bases). CDR1 SGHRS and CDR2 YFSETQ come from the germline V gene. This CDR3 has 12 residues. The V end lost 4 bases, the J end lost 3 bases, and 8 bases lay between the germline ends. CDR3 region: CASSPRGYEQYF. The CDR3, as DNA: TGCGCCAGCAGCCCCAGGGGCTACGAGCAGTACTTC.

This clone has only one observation. The chain employs TRBV30 and TRBJ2-7; D call uncertain. In germline, CDR1 is GTSNPN, CDR2 SVGIG (reference sequence). Trimming shortened V by 2 bases and J by 7 bases, and 15 bases separated the two germline ends. This CDR3 has 13 amino acids. The CDR3 region is CAWSFIWFREQYF. The CDR3 region has the DNA TGTGCCTGGAGTTTTATCTGGTTCAGGGAGCAGTACTTC.

The chain uses TRBV19 and TRBJ2-2; 7 bases line up with TRBD2. Trimming took 6 bases from V and 2 from J; bases not matched to a gene: 12. The CDR3 runs 17 residues. CDR1 is LNHDA and CDR2 is SQIVND in the germline V gene (reference sequence). DNA for the CDR3: TGTGCCAGTAGCATTCGACCGGGACTACCCAACACCGGGGAGCTGTTTTTT. This encodes CASSIRPGLPNTGELFF.

This sequence joins TRBV5-6 and TRBJ2-3; 9 bases are shared with TRBD2. Germline values: CDR1 SGHDT, CDR2 YYEEEE. The CDR3 length is 16 residues. Losses at the gene ends were 2 bases for V and 5 bases for J; bases not matched to a gene: 9. The CDR3 DNA is TGTGCCAGCAGCTTCTATGCGGGGGGGCCGAGAGATACGCAGTATTTT. Translating it yields CASSFYAGGPRDTQYF.

The rearrangement joins TRBV7-2 to TRBJ2-7; 9 bases agree with TRBD2. The ends lost 1 base at V and 6 bases at J; junction bases unmatched: 4. The CDR3 has 14 residues. Germline CDR1 and CDR2: SGHTA and FQGNSA. CDR3 loop: CASSLGLAVREQYF. The DNA of the CDR3 is TGTGCCAGCAGCTTAGGACTAGCGGTTCGCGAGCAGTACTTC. Together with reference TRBV7-2 and TRBJ2-7, the CDR3 gives the full variable domain: GAGVSQSPSNKVTEKGKDVELRCDPISGHTALYWYRQSLGQGLEFLIYFQGNSAPDKSGLPSDRFSAERTGGSVSTLTIQRTQQEDSAVYLCASSLGLAVREQYFGPGTRLTVT.

The chain combines TRBV6-5 with TRBJ2-7; TRBD1 might be the D (6 bases). The germline V and J ends were trimmed by 6 bases and 1 base, with 10 bases remaining between them. Germline CDR1 and CDR2: MNHEY and SVGAGI. The CDR3 is made up of 13 amino acids. CDR3 residues: CASRSGQSYEQYF. CDR3 DNA sequence: TGTGCCAGCAGGTCAGGACAGTCCTACGAGCAGTACTTC.

This chain joins TRBV30 and TRBJ1-4; possible D gene TRBD1, 5 bases. There are 12 residues in the CDR3. From germline, CDR1 is GTSNPN and CDR2 SVGIG (reference sequence). The ends were cut back, 4 bases at V and 5 bases at J, with 8 bases in the middle. The CDR3 nucleotides are TGTGCCTGGACAGGGCCAAATGAAAAACTGTTTTTT. Encoded protein: CAWTGPNEKLFF.

This sequence joins TRBV6-5 and TRBJ1-4, with 8 positions matching TRBD1. The germline gives CDR1 MNHEY, CDR2 SVGAGI. The V segment lost 2 bases and the J segment 7 bases; nucleotides outside the gene matches: 9. The CDR3 totals 16 residues. CDR3 in amino acids: CASSYGGTGTGEKLFF. The CDR3 nucleotides are TGTGCCAGCAGTTACGGGGGGACAGGAACGGGTGAAAAACTGTTTTTT.

This chain links TRBV2 with TRBJ2-7; D assignment may be TRBD1 or TRBD2 (6 bases each). With 8 bases removed from V and 0 bases from J, the gap between germline ends came to 17 bases. CDR1 is SNHLY, CDR2 FYNNEI, per germline. The CDR3 is made up of 15 amino acids. CDR3 protein: CASEAGTLISYEQYF. The CDR3 nucleotides are TGTGCCAGCGAGGCGGGGACACTTATCTCCTACGAGCAGTACTTC.

The rearrangement uses TRBV9 and TRBJ2-3; TRBD2 agrees at 9 bases. The CDR3 covers 15 residues. CDR1 and CDR2 (germline): SGDLS, YYNGEE. Germline trimming cut 0 bases from V and 2 bases from J; bases unmatched to any gene: 1. The CDR3 sequence: CASSVVAGVTDTQYF. CDR3 DNA: TGTGCCAGCAGCGTAGTAGCGGGGGTCACAGATACGCAGTATTTT.

The chain has TRBV4-3 and TRBJ2-3, with 8 bases matching TRBD1. In germline, CDR1 is LGHNA, CDR2 YSLEER. The V gene end was trimmed by 4 bases and the J gene end by 1 base; junction bases not matched to a gene: 1. This CDR3 spans 14 amino acids. Here the CDR3 reads CASSPGQGTDTQYF. CDR3 bases: TGCGCCAGCAGCCCGGGACAGGGCACAGATACGCAGTATTTT.

DNA for the CDR3: TGCGCCAGCAGCTTGGGCCCCCCTAACACCGGGGAGCTGTTTTTT. Amino acid sequence: CASSLGPPNTGELFF. V gene TRBV5-1 combines with J gene TRBJ2-2; D remains ambiguous. This CDR3 is 15 amino acids long. Germline V lookup: CDR1 SGHRS, CDR2 YFSETQ. V lost 0 bases and J lost 2, with 8 bases in between.

This chain uses TRBV6-1 with TRBJ1-1, with 9 bases aligning to TRBD1. This CDR3 has 20 amino acids. The trim removed 2 bases at V and 3 bases at J, leaving 19 bases unmatched. Germline V gene sequence: CDR1 MNHNS, CDR2 SASEGT. The CDR3 nucleotides read TGTGCCAGCAGTGAATATGGGACAGGGAGGCTTTCAGGTATGGACACTGAAGCTTTCTTT. Residues: CASSEYGTGRLSGMDTEAFF.